Each of the 20 T cell receptor beta chains below was sequenced from the same sample in a study of vaccination and CD4 T cells after COVID-19. These TCRs are of unknown antigen specificity. The treatment: roughly nine-day PBMC culture with coronavirus spike peptide pools or control peptides (ViraFEST assay). Cultured CD4+ T cell DNA underwent sequencing with the Oncomine TCR Beta short-read assay. MiXCR, applied by TCRdb to the PCR reads, yields one record per CDR3 protein. The repertoire has under 25,000 distinct CDR3 sequences, about three quarters of them found once; the top ten carry about a sixth. Sequences were derived from CD4+ T cells from blood, cultured in vitro, sampled after SARS-CoV-2 vaccination. These receptor sequences come from a human donor who received a COVID-19 vaccine.

The chain links TRBV5-1 to TRBJ1-6, with 9 bases lining up with TRBD1. The length of the CDR3 is 15 residues. The germline gives CDR1 SGHRS, CDR2 YFSETQ. With 2 bases clipped from V and 11 bases from J, the junction kept 8 bases outside the gene matches. The CDR3 DNA reads as TGCGCCAGCAGCTTAGGACAGGGGCCCGCGACACCCCTCCACTTT. This encodes CASSLGQGPATPLHF.

V gene TRBV10-3 combines with J gene TRBJ2-3; 10 nucleotides match TRBD2. V lost 9 bases and J lost 1; bases outside the gene matches: 7. This CDR3 has 15 residues. Germline V CDR1 and CDR2: ENHRY, SYGVKD. The chain's CDR3 is CAIQRTSGGTDTQYF. The CDR3 DNA follows: TGTGCCATACAACGAACTAGCGGGGGCACAGATACGCAGTATTTT.

V and J are TRBV2 and TRBJ2-5; the match to TRBD2 covers 11 bases. This CDR3 is built from 15 residues. With 7 bases clipped from V and 7 bases from J, the junction kept 11 bases outside the gene matches. The germline V gene has CDR1 SNHLY and CDR2 FYNNEI. CDR3 in amino acids: CASTDSTSGVGTQYF. In DNA, the CDR3 is TGTGCCAGCACCGACTCGACTAGCGGGGTCGGGACCCAGTACTTC.

As concerns this clonotype: One end of the junction does not line up with germline, which may come from a read error. The rearrangement links TRBV2 to TRBJ1-1, with D possibly being TRBD1 (6 bases). The CDR3 length is 13 residues. The germline CDR1 and CDR2 sequences are SNHLY and FYNNEI. CDR3 nucleotide sequence: TGTACCAGCAGTGAAGCCGGACAGACCGAAGCTTTCTTT. It specifies CTSSEAGQTEAFF. Combining the CDR3 with reference TRBV2 and TRBJ1-1 gives the whole variable domain EPEVTQTPSHQVTQMGQEVILRCVPISNHLYFYWYRQILGQKVEFLVSFYNNEISEKSEIFDDQFSVERPDGSNFTLKIRSTKLEDSAMYFCTSSEAGQTEAFFGQGTRLTVV.

The chain links TRBV27 to TRBJ1-1; no firm D call. The CDR3 spans 14 residues. V was trimmed by 0 bases and J by 2 bases, leaving 7 bases between them. CDR1 is MNHEY, CDR2 SMNVEV, per germline (reference sequence). The CDR3 DNA reads TGTGCCAGCAGTTTATCGAAGGAAAACACTGAAGCTTTCTTT. Residues: CASSLSKENTEAFF.

The chain is built from TRBV6-1 and TRBJ1-6, with D unresolved. Germline CDR1 and CDR2: MNHNS and SASEGT. The length of the CDR3 is 15 residues. Trimming shortened V by 5 bases and J by 0 bases, and 8 bases separated the two germline ends. The CDR3: CASSPQLSYNSPLHF. CDR3 nucleotides: TGTGCCAGCAGTCCTCAGCTCTCCTATAATTCACCCCTCCACTTT.

The V gene is TRBV20-1, the J gene TRBJ1-2; TRBD1 is a possible D gene (6 bases). CDR3 length: 13 amino acids. In germline, CDR1 is DFQATT, CDR2 SNEGSKA (reference sequence). The V gene lost 5 bases and the J gene lost 2 bases, with 12 bases spanning the gap. The CDR3 spells CSAGGDINYGYTF. DNA of the CDR3: TGCAGTGCTGGGGGGGACATAAACTATGGCTACACCTTC.

The rearrangement uses TRBV20-1 and TRBJ1-6, with 8 bases matching TRBD1. The CDR3 totals 15 residues. CDR1 and CDR2 from the germline V gene are DFQATT and SNEGSKA (reference sequence). J gave up 9 bases and V 0 bases, and 7 bases lay outside the gene matches. As DNA, the CDR3 is TGCAGTGCTAGAGAAAGCAGGGGGCTCGGTTCACCCCTCCACTTT. Translation gives CSARESRGLGSPLHF.

The genes are TRBV27 and TRBJ1-5; 11 nucleotides match TRBD1. Trimming at V came to 6 bases and at J to 0 bases, leaving 13 bases not matched to a gene. CDR1 MNHEY and CDR2 SMNVEV come from the germline V gene (reference sequence). The CDR3 consists of 19 residues. The CDR3 is CASRDRGLVSGVSNQPQHF. In DNA, the CDR3 is TGTGCCAGCAGGGACAGGGGGCTTGTTTCGGGAGTTAGCAATCAGCCCCAGCATTTT.

The chain joins TRBV3-1 to TRBJ2-3, with D perhaps matching TRBD2 (5 bases). Germline-derived CDR1 and CDR2 are LGHDT and YNNKEL (reference sequence). With 6 bases removed from V and 4 bases from J, the gap between germline ends came to 14 bases. The CDR3 loop spans 14 amino acids. The CDR3 DNA sequence: TGTGCCAGCAGTTTAACTAGTGTTCCAGATACGCAGTATTTT. Translating gives CASSLTSVPDTQYF.

J is TRBJ1-5 and V is TRBV5-4; D call uncertain. Per the germline V gene, CDR1 is SGHNT and CDR2 is YYREEE (reference sequence). This CDR3 spans 14 amino acids. Trimming pared 4 bases from V and 3 bases from J, leaving 11 bases between. CDR3 sequence (DNA): TGTGCCAGCAGCCGGGCCCCAAACAATCAGCCCCAGCATTTT. It yields the protein CASSRAPNNQPQHF.

The V gene is TRBV20-1, the J gene TRBJ2-2; D remains ambiguous. CDR1 is DFQATT, CDR2 SNEGSKA, per germline (reference sequence). The CDR3 extends over 13 amino acids. Deletions cut 1 base from V and 7 bases from J, with 10 bases between. The CDR3 spells CSARGQVHGELFF. The CDR3, as DNA: TGCAGTGCTAGAGGGCAGGTGCACGGGGAGCTGTTTTTT.

This chain joins TRBV15 and TRBJ2-7; TRBD1 matches at 10 bases. The length of the CDR3 is 13 residues. From germline, CDR1 is LNHNV and CDR2 YYDKDF (reference sequence). J lost 2 bases, V lost 8 bases, and 3 bases had no gene match. The CDR3 loop reads CATGTGEPYEQYF. The CDR3, as DNA: TGTGCCACCGGGACAGGGGAGCCCTACGAGCAGTACTTC.

A few counts support this clonotype. V and J are TRBV20-1 and TRBJ1-5; tentative D call: TRBD1 (6 bases). Germline CDR1 DFQATT, CDR2 SNEGSKA (reference sequence). This CDR3 contains 13 residues. V shed 4 bases and J shed 6 bases, with 13 bases lying between them. The CDR3 loop is CSAMSGDRQPQHF. In nucleotides, the CDR3 is TGCAGTGCTATGTCAGGGGACCGTCAGCCCCAGCATTTT.

V and J are TRBV30 and TRBJ2-7, with D maybe TRBD1 (6 bases). This CDR3 has 12 residues. In germline, CDR1 is GTSNPN, CDR2 SVGIG (reference sequence). The ends were cut back, 1 base at V and 5 bases at J, with 9 bases in the middle. The CDR3 DNA sequence: TGTGCCTGGAGTGGCCAGGGGAACGAGCAGTACTTC. As protein: CAWSGQGNEQYF.

The chain has TRBV24-1 and TRBJ2-3; D possibly corresponds to TRBD1 (5 bases). CDR1 is KGHDR and CDR2 is SFDVKD in the germline V gene. The CDR3 is 14 amino acids. V lost 5 bases and J 0 bases, leaving 8 bases between the germline ends. The CDR3 region is CATSVTGSTDTQYF. The DNA of the CDR3 is TGTGCCACCAGTGTAACAGGTAGCACAGATACGCAGTATTTT.

The chain uses TRBV19 and TRBJ2-7, with D hard to call. Trimming left V 4 bases short and J 4 bases short, with 26 bases between. CDR1 and CDR2 from the germline V gene are LNHDA and SQIVND (reference sequence). The CDR3 spans 18 residues. The CDR3 spells CASSKRREGRAPQYEQYF. DNA for the CDR3: TGTGCCAGTAGTAAACGTCGTGAAGGCCGGGCTCCCCAATACGAGCAGTACTTC.

The chain carries TRBV2 and TRBJ1-2; D is unresolved. The CDR3 is 15 residues long. Germline CDR1 and CDR2: SNHLY and FYNNEI. Trimming pared 4 bases from V and 0 bases from J, leaving 12 bases between. The CDR3 loop is CASSGFGGTNYGYTF. CDR3 bases: TGTGCCAGCAGTGGGTTTGGCGGTACTAACTATGGCTACACCTTC.

The chain is built from TRBV2 and TRBJ1-2, with no clear D. The V end lost 9 bases, the J end lost 2 bases, and 10 bases lay between the germline ends. This CDR3 region has 12 residues. Germline V lookup: CDR1 SNHLY, CDR2 FYNNEI. As DNA, the CDR3 is TGTGCCAGTGGGGAGGGAAACTATGGCTACACCTTC. It yields the protein CASGEGNYGYTF.

V gene TRBV2 combines with J gene TRBJ1-2; D gene uncertain. Germline V gene data show CDR1 as SNHLY and CDR2 as FYNNEI. The CDR3 totals 13 residues. The germline V and J ends were trimmed by 5 bases and 4 bases, with 11 bases remaining between them. As DNA, the CDR3 is TGTGCCAGCAGTAGAGTTCCGGTCTATGGCTACACCTTC. This encodes CASSRVPVYGYTF.